This T cell receptor (beta chain) was sequenced for a study of PD-1 blockade in classical Hodgkin lymphoma. The assay was immunoSEQ multiplex PCR, and TCRdb's table has in-frame clones only and misses some. Of tens of thousands of clones in the sample, roughly nine tenths are singletons; the top ten hold roughly 10%. This clone showed up just a few times. Patients all relapsed after autologous stem cell transplantation, and there was variation in brentuximab vedotin exposure. The CDR3 runs 16 residues. Germline values: CDR1 SGHTA, CDR2 FQGNSA. The trim removed 1 base at V and 12 bases at J, leaving 13 bases unmatched.

The chain links TRBV7-2 to TRBJ2-1; TRBD2 matches at 9 bases. This sample comprised peripheral blood mononuclear cells (PBMCs), obtained before the second cycle of nivolumab. The receptor's source is a human donor with classical Hodgkin lymphoma. CDR3 nucleotides: TGTGCCAGCAGCTTAGTAGCGGGGGCCCAGGGGGGCGGGCAGTTCTTC. This gives the protein CASSLVAGAQGGGQFF.